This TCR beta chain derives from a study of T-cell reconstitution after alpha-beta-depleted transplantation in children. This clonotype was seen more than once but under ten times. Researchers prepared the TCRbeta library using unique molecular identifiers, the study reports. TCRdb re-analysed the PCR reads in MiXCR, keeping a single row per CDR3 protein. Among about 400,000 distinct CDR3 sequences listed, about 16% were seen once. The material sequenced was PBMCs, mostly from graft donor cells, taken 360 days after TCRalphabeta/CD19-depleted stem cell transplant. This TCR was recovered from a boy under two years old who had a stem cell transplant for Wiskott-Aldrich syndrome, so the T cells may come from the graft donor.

The CDR3 region has the DNA TGCGCCAGCAGCTTAGCTACAGGGAACACAGATACGCAGTATTTT. Protein: CASSLATGNTDTQYF. The chain uses TRBV5-1 and TRBJ2-3, with D maybe TRBD1 (6 bases). CDR1 and CDR2 (germline): SGHRS, YFSETQ. The CDR3 totals 15 residues. The V and J ends lost 2 bases and 2 bases respectively, with 12 bases between them.